This T cell receptor beta chain emerged from a study of T-cell memory formation after mild COVID-19. Study summary: Clustering of TCRs was largely donor specific.

Via MiXCR, TCRdb re-called the 5' RACE reads, giving one row per CDR3 protein. The profile shows about 160,000 distinct CDR3 sequences, roughly a third of them singletons. Germline CDR1 SGHVS, CDR2 FQNEAQ. The CDR3 spans 14 residues. V was cut by 4 bases and J by 4 bases, with 14 bases left in between. Sample: PBMCs or a T cell subset sorted from them (not recorded which). The rearrangement joins TRBV7-8 to TRBJ2-7, with D tentatively TRBD1 or TRBD2 (5 bases each). The clonotype originates from an adult woman who had mild COVID-19 (a few samples of this study predate the infection). Cell type and time point are not known. The CDR3 is CASSSAGTRYEQYF. DNA of the CDR3: TGTGCCAGCAGCTCGGCCGGGACGAGATACGAGCAGTACTTC.